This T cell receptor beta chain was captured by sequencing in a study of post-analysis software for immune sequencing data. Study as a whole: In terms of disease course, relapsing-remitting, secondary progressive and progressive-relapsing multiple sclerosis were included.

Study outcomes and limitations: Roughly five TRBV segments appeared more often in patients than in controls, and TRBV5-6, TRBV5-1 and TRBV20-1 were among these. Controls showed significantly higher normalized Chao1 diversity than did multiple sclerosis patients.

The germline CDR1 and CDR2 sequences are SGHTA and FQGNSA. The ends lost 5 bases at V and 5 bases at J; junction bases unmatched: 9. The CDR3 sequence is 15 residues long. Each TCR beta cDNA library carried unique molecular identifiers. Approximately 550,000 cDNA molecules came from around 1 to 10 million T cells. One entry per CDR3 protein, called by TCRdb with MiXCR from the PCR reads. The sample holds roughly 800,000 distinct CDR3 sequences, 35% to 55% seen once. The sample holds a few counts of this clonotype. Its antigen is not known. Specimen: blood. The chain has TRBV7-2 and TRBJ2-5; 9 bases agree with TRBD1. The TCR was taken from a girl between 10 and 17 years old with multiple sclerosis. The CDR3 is CASSPLGQGGETQYF. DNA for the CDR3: TGTGCCAGCAGCCCCTTGGGACAGGGAGGGGAGACCCAGTACTTC.